Listed here are 30 T cell receptor beta chains from one sample, sequenced in a study of regulatory T cells in long-lasting Graves disease. The time point is: newly diagnosed GD, antithyroid drugs for less than 3 months. Making the TCR library involved RNA that had been extracted from PBMCs. Arm-PCR of CDR3 regions and iRepertoire HTBI primers were used to build TCR beta libraries. TCRdb independently ran MiXCR on the multiplex PCR reads; one entry per CDR3 protein. The profile shows about 420,000 distinct CDR3 sequences, roughly 17% of them singletons. The same sample was also used in a study of T cells in Graves' hyperthyroidism and ophthalmopathy.

The specimen was peripheral blood mononuclear cells (PBMCs), collected at new diagnosis, from a patient treated with antithyroid drugs. The receptor set was obtained from a young woman with Graves disease.

At least ten counts were recorded for this clonotype. This chain connects TRBV12-3 or TRBV12-4 to TRBJ2-3, with 7 bases identical to TRBD1. V lost 6 bases and J lost 0; bases outside the gene matches: 9. This CDR3 has 16 amino acids. CDR3 in amino acids: CASSLRTGTSTDTQYF. DNA for the CDR3: TGTGCCAGCAGCCTTAGGACAGGTACTAGCACAGATACGCAGTATTTT.

This clonotype was seen many times. J is TRBJ2-7 and V is TRBV7-8; TRBD1 might be the D (5 bases). The V end lost 2 bases, the J end lost 3 bases, and 17 bases lay between the germline ends. The CDR3 has 16 amino acids. Germline CDR1 SGHVS, CDR2 FQNEAQ. This CDR3 is CASSLSDRTPFYEQYF. In DNA, the CDR3 is TGTGCCAGCAGCTTAAGCGACAGAACCCCGTTCTACGAGCAGTACTTC.

With regard to this clonotype: Mismatch with germline at one junction end may stem from a read error. The rearrangement joins TRBV25-1 to TRBJ2-2; TRBD1 or TRBD2 may be the D gene (5 bases each). CDR1 is MGHDK and CDR2 is SYGVNS in the germline V gene. The CDR3 contains 12 residues. The CDR3 sequence is CASMGVFGQLFF. CDR3 nucleotides: TGTGCCAGCATGGGGGTCTTCGGGCAGCTGTTTTTT.

V usage is TRBV12-3 or TRBV12-4 and J usage is TRBJ2-7; D call uncertain. V was clipped by 4 bases and J by 3 bases, with 13 bases between them. The CDR3 sequence is 14 residues long. The CDR3 is CASSSRMTYYEQYF. DNA for the CDR3: TGTGCCAGCAGTTCGAGGATGACCTACTACGAGCAGTACTTC.

The rearrangement joins TRBV7-3 to TRBJ2-1, with 10 bases that match TRBD2. The CDR3 is 15 amino acids. Germline CDR1 is SGHTA and CDR2 is FQGTGA. Unmatched junction bases numbered 6, after V lost 5 bases and J lost 5 bases. In nucleotides, the CDR3 is TGTGCCAGCAGCGTTGGACTAGCGGTGAACAATGAGCAGTTCTTC. This sequence encodes CASSVGLAVNNEQFF.

The rearrangement joins TRBV20-1 to TRBJ2-1, with D perhaps matching TRBD1 (6 bases). Germline CDR1 DFQATT, CDR2 SNEGSKA (reference sequence). V gave up 6 bases and J gave up 4 bases, with 10 bases separating them. The CDR3 has 12 residues. The CDR3 DNA is TGCAGTGCCAGTCAGGGGTACAATGAGCAGTTCTTC. Its protein is CSASQGYNEQFF.

In its sample, this clonotype was seen many times. V usage is TRBV12-3 or TRBV12-4 and J usage is TRBJ1-4, with 7 bases identical to TRBD1. Trimming took 8 bases from V and 3 from J; bases not matched to a gene: 3. The CDR3 is 13 residues long. CDR3 residues: CASVDRANEKLFF. DNA of the CDR3: TGTGCCAGCGTTGACAGGGCTAATGAAAAACTGTTTTTT.

This clonotype was observed a handful of times. This chain joins TRBV9 and TRBJ2-1; 14 bases line up with TRBD2. Germline assignment: CDR1 SGDLS and CDR2 YYNGEE. V trimming: 3 bases; J trimming: 9 bases; junction bases outside the gene matches: 8. The CDR3 is 16 residues long. CDR3 in amino acids: CASSAPGLAGVGEQFF. In nucleotides, the CDR3 is TGTGCCAGCAGCGCACCGGGACTAGCGGGAGTTGGTGAGCAGTTCTTC.

A few counts support this clonotype. This chain connects TRBV3-1 to TRBJ2-7; 7 bases are a match to TRBD1. CDR3 length equals 15 residues. Germline CDR1 and CDR2: LGHDT and YNNKEL (reference sequence). With V trimmed by 5 bases and J by 4 bases, 11 bases remained unmatched. CDR3 in amino acids: CASSKPGQFIYEQYF. CDR3 DNA: TGTGCCAGCAGCAAACCGGGACAGTTTATTTACGAGCAGTACTTC.

This rearrangement joins TRBV15 to TRBJ2-1, with TRBD2 as a possible D gene (6 bases). Germline CDR1 and CDR2: LNHNV and YYDKDF (reference sequence). Trimming took off 0 bases at V and 6 bases at J, with 9 bases between the two ends. The CDR3 is 14 amino acids. The CDR3 coding sequence is TGTGCCACCAGCAGAGAGGGGGGAGGCAATGAGCAGTTCTTC. The encoded protein is CATSREGGGNEQFF.

The chain has TRBV20-1 and TRBJ1-1, with a tentative D call TRBD1 (5 bases). The germline V and J ends were trimmed by 2 bases and 3 bases, with 13 bases remaining between them. The CDR3 spans 14 residues. Germline V CDR1 and CDR2: DFQATT, SNEGSKA (reference sequence). The CDR3 loop is CSARSTQGHTEAFF. CDR3 coding DNA: TGCAGTGCTAGATCGACGCAGGGTCACACTGAAGCTTTCTTT.

This clonotype was counted ten times or more. The chain recombines TRBV7-2 with TRBJ2-4; 12 bases match TRBD2. Germline V lookup: CDR1 SGHTA, CDR2 FQGNSA. V lost 4 bases and J lost 6; bases outside the gene matches: 4. CDR3 length: 15 residues. The CDR3 region is CASSSTSGSLNIQYF. The CDR3 DNA reads TGTGCCAGCAGCTCGACTAGCGGGAGCTTAAACATTCAGTACTTC.

This clonotype was counted a few times. Since no conserved phenylalanine or tryptophan closes the CDR3, a read error is the likely cause. This sequence joins TRBV6-1 and TRBJ2-7; 9 positions match TRBD1. Trimming took 9 bases from V and 7 from J; bases not matched to a gene: 10. Germline CDR1 and CDR2: MNHNS and SASEGT. The CDR3 sequence is 13 residues long. The CDR3 protein is CASGDRDLFEQYL. CDR3 sequence (DNA): TGTGCCAGTGGGGACAGGGATCTATTTGAGCAGTACCTC.

This clonotype was seen only a few times. This chain links TRBV10-2 with TRBJ2-1; 9 bases are shared with TRBD2. CDR1 is WSHSY and CDR2 is SAAADI in the germline V gene. V was clipped by 9 bases and J by 4 bases; unmatched bases: 7. The CDR3 is made up of 14 amino acids. CDR3 loop: CARAWSGGYNEQFF. CDR3 sequence (DNA): TGCGCCAGGGCCTGGAGCGGGGGGTACAATGAGCAGTTCTTC.

Notes on this clonotype: In this CDR3 the conserved last residue, phenylalanine or tryptophan, is missing, so a read error is likely. This chain connects TRBV4-1 to TRBJ2-7, with no clear D. Trimming cost V 1 base and J 5 bases, with 6 bases left between them. The CDR3 is 12 amino acids. Germline V gene data show CDR1 as MGHRA and CDR2 as YSYEKL. Written as DNA, the CDR3 is TGCGCCAGCAGCCAAGGGCTCCACGAGCAGTACTCC. Its protein product is CASSQGLHEQYS.

This clonotype was observed a handful of times. The J gene is TRBJ1-1, the V gene TRBV5-1; TRBD1 matches 7 bases. The trim removed 5 bases at V and 2 bases at J, leaving 12 bases unmatched. Germline V gives CDR1 SGHRS, CDR2 YFSETQ. The CDR3 extends over 16 amino acids. CDR3 in DNA: TGCGCCAGCAGATCTGGGGGGACAGTTTATAACACTGAAGCTTTCTTT. Translated, it gives CASRSGGTVYNTEAFF. Full variable domain (missing parts from reference TRBV5-1 and TRBJ1-1): KAGVTQTPRYLIKTRGQQVTLSCSPISGHRSVSWYQQTPGQGLQFLFEYFSETQRNKGNFPGRFSGRQFSNSRSEMNVSTLELGDSALYLCASRSGGTVYNTEAFFGQGTRLTVV.

Concerning this clonotype: One end of the junction does not line up with germline, which may come from a read error. The chain combines TRBV5-1 with TRBJ2-7; the D gene is possibly TRBD2 (6 bases). Germline lookup yields CDR1 SGHRS and CDR2 YFSETQ. The CDR3 extends over 18 amino acids. CDR3 sequence (DNA): TGCGCCAGCAGCTTGGGGGACTTGACAACAATTGGGGCATACGAGCAGCACTTC. Its protein is CASSLGDLTTIGAYEQHF.

There are many counts of this clonotype. The chain couples TRBV7-2 to TRBJ2-1; TRBD1 is a possible D gene (6 bases). V dropped 3 bases and J dropped 2 bases, with 11 bases sitting between them. The CDR3 totals 15 residues. CDR1 and CDR2 from the germline V gene are SGHTA and FQGNSA. The CDR3 reads CASSLNRVTYNEQFF. The CDR3 DNA reads as TGTGCCAGCAGCTTGAACAGGGTAACCTACAATGAGCAGTTCTTC.

The rearrangement links TRBV28 to TRBJ1-5; D perhaps matches TRBD1 (5 bases). The CDR3 is 15 amino acids. CDR1 and CDR2 (germline): MDHEN, SYDVKM. Trimming took off 3 bases at V and 0 bases at J, with 9 bases between the two ends. In DNA, the CDR3 is TGTGCCAGCAGTTTGGGGACGTTTAGCAATCAGCCCCAGCATTTT. It encodes CASSLGTFSNQPQHF.

The J gene is TRBJ2-7, the V gene TRBV20-1, with D possibly being TRBD2 (6 bases). Germline V gene sequence: CDR1 DFQATT, CDR2 SNEGSKA (reference sequence). The CDR3 length is 14 residues. The germline V and J ends were trimmed by 5 bases and 3 bases, with 17 bases remaining between them. This CDR3 is CSAHSWDSNYEQYF. The CDR3 DNA follows: TGCAGTGCTCACTCCTGGGACTCCAACTACGAGCAGTACTTC.

The chain couples TRBV29-1 to TRBJ2-5; unclear D gene. Between the trimmed V and J ends, which lost 4 bases and 1 base, there was a span of 7 bases. CDR1 is SQVTM and CDR2 is ANQGSEA in the germline V gene. The CDR3 has 12 residues. This chain's CDR3 is CSVVDFQETQYF. The CDR3 coding sequence is TGCAGCGTTGTAGACTTCCAAGAGACCCAGTACTTC.

V usage is TRBV24-1 and J usage is TRBJ2-1, with 11 bases matching TRBD2. The J segment lost 4 bases and the V segment lost 3 bases, leaving 7 bases of the junction unmatched. Germline CDR1 reads KGHDR; CDR2 reads SFDVKD. This CDR3 contains 17 residues. The DNA for the CDR3 is TGTGCCACCAGTGATACCGGGACTAGCGGAACTTACAATGAGCAGTTCTTC. Encoded protein: CATSDTGTSGTYNEQFF.

Many counts were recorded for this clonotype. In DNA form, the CDR3 reads TGTGCCAGCAGTGAAAGGTTCCGGTATGGCTACACCTTC. Translation: CASSERFRYGYTF. This chain connects TRBV2 to TRBJ1-2; no clear D. Trimming removed 2 bases at V and 5 bases at J, with 9 bases between. Germline values: CDR1 SNHLY, CDR2 FYNNEI. The CDR3 length is 13 residues.

This clonotype was counted many times. The rearrangement joins TRBV5-5 to TRBJ2-7, with TRBD2 matching 7 bases. This CDR3 is 14 amino acids long. Germline CDR1 SGHKS, CDR2 YYEKEE (reference sequence). V was clipped by 0 bases and J by 6 bases; unmatched bases: 6. This CDR3 is CASSLDPLAAEQYF. Here the CDR3 DNA reads TGTGCCAGCAGCTTGGACCCCCTAGCGGCCGAGCAGTACTTC.

This clonotype was observed many times. V is TRBV2 and J is TRBJ2-7, with D possibly called TRBD1 or TRBD2 (5 bases each). This CDR3 spans 16 amino acids. The germline V gene has CDR1 SNHLY and CDR2 FYNNEI. Between the trimmed V and J ends, which lost 0 bases and 3 bases, there was a span of 15 bases. The chain's CDR3 is CASSEAKTEGIYEQYF. The CDR3 region has the DNA TGTGCCAGCAGTGAAGCGAAGACAGAGGGGATCTACGAGCAGTACTTC.

The chain joins TRBV4-3 to TRBJ2-5, with D uncertain. The CDR3 loop spans 14 amino acids. Looked up from germline, CDR1 is LGHNA and CDR2 is YSLEER. V was shortened by 1 base and J by 4 bases, with 10 bases between the two germline ends. In DNA form, the CDR3 reads TGCGCCAGCAGCCAAGCTGGCCTAATAGAGACCCAGTACTTC. Encoded protein: CASSQAGLIETQYF.

This clonotype was found a few times. The rearrangement uses TRBV4-1 and TRBJ2-3; D not resolved. CDR1 MGHRA and CDR2 YSYEKL come from the germline V gene. V was cut by 2 bases and J by 0 bases, with 12 bases left in between. This CDR3 contains 16 residues. The CDR3 region is CASSQQNLFSTDTQYF. CDR3 nucleotide sequence: TGCGCCAGCAGCCAACAGAACCTCTTTAGCACAGATACGCAGTATTTT.

This clonotype was seen at least ten times. V is TRBV6-2 or TRBV6-3 and J is TRBJ2-3; D is perhaps TRBD1 (6 bases). Trimming removed 10 bases from V and 0 bases from J, with 11 bases in between. This CDR3 is built from 13 residues. Germline values: CDR1 MNHEY, CDR2 SVGEGT. The CDR3 nucleotides are TGTGCCATCGGACAGCTAAGCACAGATACGCAGTATTTT. This translates into CAIGQLSTDTQYF.

With respect to this clonotype: A much larger clone lies one base from this, so it may be a read error. The chain joins TRBV7-6 to TRBJ2-2; D is undetermined. V shed 1 base and J shed 4 bases, with 13 bases lying between them. The CDR3 runs 16 residues. The germline CDR1 and CDR2 sequences are SGHVS and FNYEAQ. The CDR3 loop is CASSLEAQPSTGELFF. The CDR3 DNA reads TGTGCCAGCAGCTTAGAGGCGCAGCCGAGCACCGGGGAGCTGTTTTTT.

This clonotype was detected many times. The chain carries TRBV12-3 or TRBV12-4 and TRBJ2-2, with 7 nucleotides matching TRBD2. Germline trimming cut 7 bases from V and 7 bases from J; bases unmatched to any gene: 15. The CDR3 loop spans 16 amino acids. The DNA for the CDR3 is TGTGCCAGCACCCTAGGGCGGGAGAGCCCGGGCGGGGAGCTGTTTTTT. Its translation: CASTLGRESPGGELFF.